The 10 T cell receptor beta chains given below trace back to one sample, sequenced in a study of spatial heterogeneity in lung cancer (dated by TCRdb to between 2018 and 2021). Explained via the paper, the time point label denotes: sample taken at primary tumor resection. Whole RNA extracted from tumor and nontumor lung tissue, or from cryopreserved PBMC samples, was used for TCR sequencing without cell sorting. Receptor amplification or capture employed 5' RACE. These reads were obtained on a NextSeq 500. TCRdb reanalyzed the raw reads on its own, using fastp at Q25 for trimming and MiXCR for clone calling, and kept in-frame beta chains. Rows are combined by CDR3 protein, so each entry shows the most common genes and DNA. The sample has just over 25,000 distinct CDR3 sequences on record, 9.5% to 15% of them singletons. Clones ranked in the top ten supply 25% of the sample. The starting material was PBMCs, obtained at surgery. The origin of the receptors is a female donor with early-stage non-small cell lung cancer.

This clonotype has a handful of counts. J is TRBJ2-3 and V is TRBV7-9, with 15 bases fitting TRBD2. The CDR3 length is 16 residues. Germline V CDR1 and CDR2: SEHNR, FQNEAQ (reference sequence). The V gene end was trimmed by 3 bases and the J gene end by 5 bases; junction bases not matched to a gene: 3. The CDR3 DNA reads TGTGCCAGCAGCTTTGGACTAGCGGGGGGGCAAGATACGCAGTATTTT. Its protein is CASSFGLAGGQDTQYF.

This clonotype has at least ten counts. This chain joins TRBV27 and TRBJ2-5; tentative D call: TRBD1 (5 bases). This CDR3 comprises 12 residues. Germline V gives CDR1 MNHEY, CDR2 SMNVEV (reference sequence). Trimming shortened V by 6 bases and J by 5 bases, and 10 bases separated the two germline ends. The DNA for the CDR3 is TGTGCCAGCAGAAGAAAGGGGGAGACCCAGTACTTC. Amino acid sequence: CASRRKGETQYF.

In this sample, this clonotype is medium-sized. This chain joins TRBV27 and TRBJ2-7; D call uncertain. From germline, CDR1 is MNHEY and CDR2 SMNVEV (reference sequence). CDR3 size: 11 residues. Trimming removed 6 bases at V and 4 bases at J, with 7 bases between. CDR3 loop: CASSLRYEQYV. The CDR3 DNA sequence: TGTGCCAGCAGCCTTCGGTACGAGCAGTACGTC.

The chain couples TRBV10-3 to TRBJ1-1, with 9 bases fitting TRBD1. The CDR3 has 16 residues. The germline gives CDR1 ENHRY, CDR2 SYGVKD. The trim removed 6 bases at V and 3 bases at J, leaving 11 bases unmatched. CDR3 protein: CAISPGTGSSHTEAFF. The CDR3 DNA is TGTGCCATCAGCCCCGGGACAGGGTCGTCTCACACTGAAGCTTTCTTT.

In nucleotides, the CDR3 is TGCAGTGCTAGTAGAGAGTGGGACAGGTTCACAGATACGCAGTATTTT. Encoded protein: CSASREWDRFTDTQYF. V is TRBV20-1 and J is TRBJ2-3; 8 nucleotides line up with TRBD1. CDR1 and CDR2 from the germline V gene are DFQATT and SNEGSKA (reference sequence). The junction had 10 bases not matched to a gene; V was cut back by 3 bases and J by 2 bases. CDR3 length equals 16 residues.

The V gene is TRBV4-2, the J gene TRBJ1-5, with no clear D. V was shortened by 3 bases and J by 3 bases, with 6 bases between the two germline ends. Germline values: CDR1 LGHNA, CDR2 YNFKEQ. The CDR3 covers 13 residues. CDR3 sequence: CASSQANNQPQHF. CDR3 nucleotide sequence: TGTGCCAGCAGCCAGGCCAACAATCAGCCCCAGCATTTT.

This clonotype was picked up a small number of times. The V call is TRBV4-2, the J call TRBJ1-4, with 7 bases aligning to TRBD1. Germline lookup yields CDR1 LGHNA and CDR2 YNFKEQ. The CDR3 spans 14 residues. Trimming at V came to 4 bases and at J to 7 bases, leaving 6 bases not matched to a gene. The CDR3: CASSPPGQTEKLFF. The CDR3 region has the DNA TGTGCCAGCAGCCCTCCGGGACAGACTGAAAAACTGTTTTTT.

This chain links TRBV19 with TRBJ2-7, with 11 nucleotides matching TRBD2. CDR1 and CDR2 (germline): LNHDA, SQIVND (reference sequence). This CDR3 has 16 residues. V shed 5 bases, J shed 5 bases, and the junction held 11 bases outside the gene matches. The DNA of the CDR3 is TGTGCCAGTAGTGGATTAGCGGGAGGGCCACCCGACGAGCAGTACTTC. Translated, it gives CASSGLAGGPPDEQYF.

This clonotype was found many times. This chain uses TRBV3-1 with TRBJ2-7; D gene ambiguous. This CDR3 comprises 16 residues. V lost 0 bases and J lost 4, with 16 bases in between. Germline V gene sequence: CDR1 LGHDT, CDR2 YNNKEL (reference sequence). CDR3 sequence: CASSQDPDASLYEQYF. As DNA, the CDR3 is TGTGCCAGCAGCCAAGATCCAGACGCAAGTTTGTACGAGCAGTACTTC.

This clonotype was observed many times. CDR3 nucleotide sequence: TGTGCCAGCAGTCGCGGGGGCGGCGAGCAGTACTTC. It yields the protein CASSRGGGEQYF. This chain uses TRBV7-9 with TRBJ2-7; tentatively, D is TRBD2 (7 bases). V gave up 6 bases and J gave up 6 bases, with 12 bases separating them. Germline loops: CDR1 SEHNR, CDR2 FQNEAQ (reference sequence). The CDR3 is 12 residues long.